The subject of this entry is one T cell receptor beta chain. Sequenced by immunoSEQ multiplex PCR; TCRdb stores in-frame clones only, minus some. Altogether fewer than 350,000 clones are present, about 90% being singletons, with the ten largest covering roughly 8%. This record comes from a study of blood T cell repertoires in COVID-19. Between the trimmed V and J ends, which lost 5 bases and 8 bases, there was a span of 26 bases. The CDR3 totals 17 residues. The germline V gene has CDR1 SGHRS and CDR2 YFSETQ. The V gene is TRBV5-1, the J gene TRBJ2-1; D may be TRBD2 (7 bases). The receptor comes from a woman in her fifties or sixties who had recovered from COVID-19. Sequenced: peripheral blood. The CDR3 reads CASRRGGGPGEVYEQFF. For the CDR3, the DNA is TGCGCCAGCAGAAGGGGAGGGGGTCCGGGAGAGGTATATGAGCAGTTCTTC.